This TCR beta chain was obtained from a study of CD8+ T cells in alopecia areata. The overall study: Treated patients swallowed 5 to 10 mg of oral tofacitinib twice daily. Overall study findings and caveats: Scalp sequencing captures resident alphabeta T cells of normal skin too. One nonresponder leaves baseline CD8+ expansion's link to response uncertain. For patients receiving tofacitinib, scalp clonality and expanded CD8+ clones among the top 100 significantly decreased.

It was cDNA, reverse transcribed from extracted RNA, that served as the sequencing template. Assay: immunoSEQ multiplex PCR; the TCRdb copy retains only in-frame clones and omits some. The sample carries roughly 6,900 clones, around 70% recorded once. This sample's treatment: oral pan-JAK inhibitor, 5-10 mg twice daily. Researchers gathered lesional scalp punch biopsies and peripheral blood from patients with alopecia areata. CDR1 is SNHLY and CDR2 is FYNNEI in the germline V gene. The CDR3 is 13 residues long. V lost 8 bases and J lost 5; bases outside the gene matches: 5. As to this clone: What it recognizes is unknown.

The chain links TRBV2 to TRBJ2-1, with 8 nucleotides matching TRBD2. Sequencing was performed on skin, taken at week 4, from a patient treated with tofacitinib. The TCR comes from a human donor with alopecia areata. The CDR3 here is CASLLAGNNEQFF. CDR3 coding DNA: TGTGCCAGCTTGCTAGCGGGCAACAATGAGCAGTTCTTC.